Presented here are 17 T cell receptor beta chains from one specimen sequenced in a study of blood T cell repertoires in COVID-19. TCRdb keeps only in-frame clones here, not all; method: immunoSEQ multiplex PCR. The table has over 200,000 clones, almost 85% seen once; the top ten hold about 15%. The sample consisted of PBMCs or T cells enriched from blood (not recorded which). The receptors originated from a middle-aged man who had recovered from COVID-19.

The chain has TRBV29-1 and TRBJ2-7; possible D gene TRBD1, 5 bases. Trimming stripped 7 bases from V and 1 base from J, with 11 bases between. This CDR3 has 12 amino acids. CDR1 and CDR2 from the germline V gene are SQVTM and ANQGSEA. CDR3 in DNA: TGCAGCGCCTCAGGGTCGTCCTACGAGCAGTACTTC. Residues: CSASGSSYEQYF.

The rearrangement joins TRBV7-2 to TRBJ1-3; perhaps TRBD1 as D (5 bases). CDR3 length: 15 amino acids. Trimming cost V 4 bases and J 8 bases, with 18 bases left between them. Germline CDR1 SGHTA, CDR2 FQGNSA. CDR3 DNA: TGTGCCAGCAGCTCCCAGAGCGGGGCCGGGGACACCATATATTTT. Amino acid sequence: CASSSQSGAGDTIYF.

This rearrangement joins TRBV6-5 to TRBJ2-1; tentative D call: TRBD2 (5 bases). Trimming removed 8 bases at V and 7 bases at J, with 12 bases between. The CDR3 runs 12 residues. Germline lookup yields CDR1 MNHEY and CDR2 SVGAGI. The CDR3 sequence is CASGRTRNEQFF. Here the CDR3 DNA reads TGTGCCAGCGGGAGAACGAGAAATGAGCAGTTCTTC.

The gene calls are TRBV6-5 and TRBJ1-2; 8 positions agree with TRBD1. Germline V lookup: CDR1 MNHEY, CDR2 SVGAGI. With V trimmed by 6 bases and J by 6 bases, 9 bases remained unmatched. This CDR3 has 14 amino acids. CDR3: CASSPGQGTDGYTF. In DNA, the CDR3 is TGTGCCAGCAGCCCCGGACAGGGAACGGATGGCTACACCTTC.

This rearrangement joins TRBV4-2 to TRBJ1-4, with a tentative D call TRBD1 (6 bases). The V end was cut by 5 bases, the J end by 4 bases, with 17 bases between. The CDR3 totals 16 residues. Per germline, CDR1 LGHNA and CDR2 YNFKEQ. The CDR3 is CASSKGVSAFNEKLFF. CDR3 coding DNA: TGTGCCAGCAGCAAGGGGGTATCGGCCTTTAATGAAAAACTGTTTTTT.

The V gene is TRBV4-2, the J gene TRBJ2-3, with TRBD1 matching 9 bases. This CDR3 region has 13 residues. V shed 8 bases, J shed 1 base, and the junction held 1 base outside the gene matches. Germline-derived CDR1 and CDR2 are LGHNA and YNFKEQ. As DNA, the CDR3 is TGTGCCAGCGGGGACAGGGGCACAGATACGCAGTATTTT. It specifies CASGDRGTDTQYF.

This clone showed up many times. This chain links TRBV3-1 (or the pseudogene TRBV3-2) with TRBJ2-4; possibly TRBD1 for D (6 bases). The CDR3 spans 17 residues. Germline V gene sequence: CDR1 LGHDT, CDR2 YNNKEL (reference sequence). V was shortened by 4 bases and J by 0 bases, with 16 bases between the two germline ends. The CDR3 DNA is TGTGCCAGCAGCCGCTACCCAGGGGTTTTAGCCAAAAACATTCAGTACTTC. It is translated as CASSRYPGVLAKNIQYF.

The sample holds one count of this clone. This chain links TRBV3-1 (or the pseudogene TRBV3-2) with TRBJ1-6; tentative D call: TRBD1 (5 bases). Germline V gives CDR1 LGHDT, CDR2 YNNKEL (reference sequence). V was pared by 5 bases and J by 13 bases, with 12 bases between. The CDR3 contains 12 residues. CDR3 sequence: CASSNTGIPLHF. CDR3 nucleotides: TGTGCCAGCAGCAATACAGGTATCCCCCTCCACTTT.

The chain employs TRBV29-1 and TRBJ1-3; D remains unclear. This CDR3 is 13 amino acids long. CDR1 is SQVTM and CDR2 is ANQGSEA in the germline V gene. Between the trimmed V and J ends, which lost 6 bases and 4 bases, there was a span of 13 bases. The CDR3 protein is CSVSKAAGNTIYF. CDR3 sequence (DNA): TGCAGCGTCTCCAAAGCGGCAGGAAACACCATATATTTT. Combining the CDR3 with reference TRBV29-1 and TRBJ1-3 gives the whole variable domain SAVISQKPSRDICQRGTSLTIQCQVDSQVTMMFWYRQQPGQSLTLIATANQGSEATYESGFVIDKFPISRPNLTFSTLTVSNMSPEDSSIYLCSVSKAAGNTIYFGEGSWLTVV.

The rearrangement links TRBV2 to TRBJ2-1; TRBD1 matches at 7 bases. In germline, CDR1 is SNHLY, CDR2 FYNNEI. This CDR3 is 14 amino acids long. V was clipped by 6 bases and J by 5 bases; unmatched bases: 7. The CDR3 nucleotides are TGTGCCAGCAGGGCCGGGACAGATCACAATGAGCAGTTCTTC. It translates to CASRAGTDHNEQFF. Complete variable domain (other parts from reference TRBV2 and TRBJ2-1): EPEVTQTPSHQVTQMGQEVILRCVPISNHLYFYWYRQILGQKVEFLVSFYNNEISEKSEIFDDQFSVERPDGSNFTLKIRSTKLEDSAMYFCASRAGTDHNEQFFGPGTRLTVL.

CDR3 in DNA: TGTGCCACCAGCCTTGGACAGACCTCCTACAATGAGCAGTTCTTC. The encoded protein is CATSLGQTSYNEQFF. The V call is TRBV15, the J call TRBJ2-1; D may be TRBD1 (6 bases). The V gene's germline CDR1 is LNHNV and CDR2 YYDKDF (reference sequence). CDR3 size: 15 residues. Trimming shortened V by 5 bases and J by 0 bases, and 11 bases separated the two germline ends.

This clone is a singleton in its sample. The chain uses TRBV5-5 and TRBJ1-4; D call uncertain. Germline assignment: CDR1 SGHKS and CDR2 YYEKEE (reference sequence). CDR3 size: 13 residues. Trimming shortened V by 0 bases and J by 8 bases, and 8 bases separated the two germline ends. The CDR3 coding sequence is TGTGCCAGCAGCTTGGCTCCAGAAGAAAAACTGTTTTTT. This gives the protein CASSLAPEEKLFF.

This clone occurred once. V and J are TRBV5-1 and TRBJ1-2; unclear D gene. Trimming pared 0 bases from V and 3 bases from J, leaving 6 bases between. From germline, CDR1 is SGHRS and CDR2 YFSETQ. The CDR3 sequence is 13 residues long. CDR3 DNA sequence: TGCGCCAGCAGCTTGGATTCAGACTATGGCTACACCTTC. Translating it yields CASSLDSDYGYTF.

Here the CDR3 DNA reads TGTGCCAGCAGCAAGGAAGAAGGAGGTTGTGCCTACGAGCAGTACTTC. This translates into CASSKEEGGCAYEQYF. The chain couples TRBV21-1 to TRBJ2-7; the D call TRBD2 from the table was never checked on the DNA. TRBV21-1 is described as a pseudogene. This CDR3 is built from 16 residues.

This chain uses TRBV5-1 with TRBJ2-2; TRBD2 aligns across 13 bases. The V segment lost 3 bases and the J segment 2 bases; nucleotides outside the gene matches: 4. CDR1 SGHRS and CDR2 YFSETQ come from the germline V gene. This CDR3 is 17 amino acids long. CDR3 DNA: TGCGCCAGCAGCTCTACTAGCGGGAGGGGTAACACCGGGGAGCTGTTTTTT. It encodes CASSSTSGRGNTGELFF.

The chain uses TRBV28 and TRBJ1-3, with 8 bases aligning to TRBD1. The CDR3 is 16 amino acids. Germline CDR1 MDHEN, CDR2 SYDVKM. Trimming cost V 6 bases and J 4 bases; bases outside gene matches: 11. The CDR3, as DNA: TGTGCCAGCAGCCCCGACAGGGGAAGGGAGGGAAACACCATATATTTT. It encodes CASSPDRGREGNTIYF.

The rearrangement links TRBV28 to TRBJ2-1; TRBD2 agrees at 7 bases. J lost 3 bases, V lost 6 bases, and 14 bases had no gene match. The CDR3 sequence is 17 residues long. CDR1 is MDHEN, CDR2 SYDVKM, per germline. The CDR3 reads CASRPSSAAGDYNEQFF. The CDR3 nucleotides read TGTGCCAGCAGGCCCAGTTCAGCGGCGGGAGACTACAATGAGCAGTTCTTC.